The T cell receptor beta chain described here comes from a study of OX40 agonist ivuxolimab in advanced cancers. Study-wide results and limits: Dose levels from 0.1 to 3.0 mg/kg saw CD4+ and CD8+ blood T cells expand clonally by week 6. Expanded clones were, on average, more numerous in CD8+ T cells than in CD4+.

With regard to this clone: The antigen is not known.

The repertoire was sequenced with immunoSEQ multiplex PCR; TCRdb's copy has only in-frame clones and lacks some. The table has about 110,000 clones, around nine tenths seen once. Germline values: CDR1 MNHNS, CDR2 SASEGT. This CDR3 contains 14 residues. The V segment lost 2 bases and the J segment 8 bases; nucleotides outside the gene matches: 5. Sequenced here: CD4+ or CD8+ T cells sorted from blood, sampled in a trial of the OX40 agonist ivuxolimab. This TCR was sampled from an adult with an advanced solid tumor such as melanoma, head and neck, liver or kidney cancer. The chain couples TRBV6-1 to TRBJ1-5, with 8 bases lining up with TRBD1. The CDR3 reads CASSESDRAKPQHF. Here the CDR3 DNA reads TGTGCCAGCAGTGAATCGGACAGGGCGAAGCCCCAGCATTTT.